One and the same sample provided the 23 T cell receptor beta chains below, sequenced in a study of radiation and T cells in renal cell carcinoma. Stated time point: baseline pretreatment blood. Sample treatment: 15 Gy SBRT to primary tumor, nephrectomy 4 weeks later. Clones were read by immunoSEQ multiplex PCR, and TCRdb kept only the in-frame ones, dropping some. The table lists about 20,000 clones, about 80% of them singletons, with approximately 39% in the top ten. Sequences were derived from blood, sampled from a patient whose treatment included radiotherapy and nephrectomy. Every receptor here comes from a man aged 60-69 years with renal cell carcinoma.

CDR3 nucleotides: TGTGCCAGCAGCTCCCATACAGATACGCAGTATTTT. This encodes CASSSHTDTQYF. The V call is TRBV11-3, the J call TRBJ2-3; D is ambiguous. Germline CDR1 and CDR2: SGHNT and YENEEA. The V end lost 4 bases, the J end lost 3 bases, and 5 bases lay between the germline ends. The length of the CDR3 is 12 residues.

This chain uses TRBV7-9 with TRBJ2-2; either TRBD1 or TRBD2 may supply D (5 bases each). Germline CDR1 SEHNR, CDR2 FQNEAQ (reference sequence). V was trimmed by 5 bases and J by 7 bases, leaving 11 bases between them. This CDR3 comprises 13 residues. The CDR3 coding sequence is TGTGCCAGCAGCCCCACTGGGGGCGGGGAGCTGTTTTTT. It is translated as CASSPTGGGELFF.

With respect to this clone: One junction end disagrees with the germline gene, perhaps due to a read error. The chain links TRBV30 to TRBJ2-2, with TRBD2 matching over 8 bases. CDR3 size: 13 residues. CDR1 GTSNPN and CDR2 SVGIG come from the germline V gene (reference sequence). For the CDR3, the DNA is TGTGCCTGGAGCGAACAAAGCGGGCGGGAGGTGTTTTTT. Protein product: CAWSEQSGREVFF.

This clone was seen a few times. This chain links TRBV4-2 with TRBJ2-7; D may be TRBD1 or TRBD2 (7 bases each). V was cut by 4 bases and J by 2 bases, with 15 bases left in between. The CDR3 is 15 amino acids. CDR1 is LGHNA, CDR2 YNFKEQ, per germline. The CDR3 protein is CASSLGSGTAYEQYF. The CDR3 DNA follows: TGTGCCAGCAGCCTGGGAAGCGGGACAGCCTACGAGCAGTACTTC.

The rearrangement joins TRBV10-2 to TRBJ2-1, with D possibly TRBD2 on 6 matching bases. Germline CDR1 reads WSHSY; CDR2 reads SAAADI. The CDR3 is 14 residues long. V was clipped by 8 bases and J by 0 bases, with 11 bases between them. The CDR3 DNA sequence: TGCGCCAGCCAACAAGCGGGCTCCTACAATGAGCAGTTCTTC. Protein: CASQQAGSYNEQFF.

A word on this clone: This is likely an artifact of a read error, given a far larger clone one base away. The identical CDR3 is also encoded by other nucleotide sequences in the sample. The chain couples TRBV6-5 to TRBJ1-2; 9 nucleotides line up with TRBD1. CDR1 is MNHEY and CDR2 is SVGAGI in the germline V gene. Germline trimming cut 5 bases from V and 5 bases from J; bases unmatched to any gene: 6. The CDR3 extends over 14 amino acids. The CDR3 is CASSPGTGTYGYTF. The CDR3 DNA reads TGTGCCAGCAGTCCCGGGACAGGGACTTATGGCTACACCTTC.

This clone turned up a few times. CDR3 sequence: CASSVDPFSLNEQFF. DNA of the CDR3: TGTGCCAGCAGCGTAGATCCCTTTTCACTCAATGAGCAGTTCTTC. This chain uses TRBV9 with TRBJ2-1, with no clear D. This CDR3 region has 15 residues. The V end was cut by 0 bases, the J end by 6 bases, with 13 bases between. CDR1 is SGDLS and CDR2 is YYNGEE in the germline V gene.

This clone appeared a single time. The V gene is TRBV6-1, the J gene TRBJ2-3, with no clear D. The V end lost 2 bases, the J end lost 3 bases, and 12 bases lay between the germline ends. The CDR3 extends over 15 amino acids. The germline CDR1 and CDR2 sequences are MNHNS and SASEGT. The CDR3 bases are TGTGCCAGCAGTGAATCTCGGGTTAGGACAGATACGCAGTATTTT. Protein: CASSESRVRTDTQYF.

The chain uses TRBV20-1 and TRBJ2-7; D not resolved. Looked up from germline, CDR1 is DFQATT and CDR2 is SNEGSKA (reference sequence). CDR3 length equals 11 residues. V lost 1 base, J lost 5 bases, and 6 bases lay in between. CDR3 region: CSARVKDEQYF. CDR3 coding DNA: TGCAGTGCTAGAGTCAAAGACGAGCAGTACTTC.

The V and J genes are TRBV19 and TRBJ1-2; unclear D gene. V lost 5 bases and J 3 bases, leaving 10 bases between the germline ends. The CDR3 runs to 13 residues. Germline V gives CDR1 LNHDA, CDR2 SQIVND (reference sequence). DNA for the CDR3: TGTGCCAGTAGTCTGAGTTGGGACTATGGCTACACCTTC. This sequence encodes CASSLSWDYGYTF.

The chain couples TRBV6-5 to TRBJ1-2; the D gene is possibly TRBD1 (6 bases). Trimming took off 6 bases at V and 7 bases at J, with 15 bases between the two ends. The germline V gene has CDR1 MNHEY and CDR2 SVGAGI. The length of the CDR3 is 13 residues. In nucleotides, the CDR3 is TGTGCCAGCAGCGCCCAGACAGGTAGTGGCTACACCTTC. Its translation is CASSAQTGSGYTF.

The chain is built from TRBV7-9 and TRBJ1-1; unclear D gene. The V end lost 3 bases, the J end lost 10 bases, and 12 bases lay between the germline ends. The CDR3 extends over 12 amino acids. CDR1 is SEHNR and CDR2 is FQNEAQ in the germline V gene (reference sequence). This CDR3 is CASSFPRSPAFF. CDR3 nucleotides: TGTGCCAGCAGCTTTCCCCGGAGTCCAGCTTTCTTT.

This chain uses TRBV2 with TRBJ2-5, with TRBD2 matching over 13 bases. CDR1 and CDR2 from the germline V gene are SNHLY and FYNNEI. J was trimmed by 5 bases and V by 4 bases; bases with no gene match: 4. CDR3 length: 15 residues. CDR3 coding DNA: TGTGCCAGCAGTGGGACTAGCGGGGGCCCGGAGACCCAGTACTTC. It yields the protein CASSGTSGGPETQYF.

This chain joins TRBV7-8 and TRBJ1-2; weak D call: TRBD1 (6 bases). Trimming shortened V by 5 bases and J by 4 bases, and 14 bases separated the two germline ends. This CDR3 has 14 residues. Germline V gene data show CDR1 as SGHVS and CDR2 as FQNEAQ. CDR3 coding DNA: TGTGCCAGCAGCAACAGGGAGGTGGGCTATGGCTACACCTTC. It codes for CASSNREVGYGYTF.

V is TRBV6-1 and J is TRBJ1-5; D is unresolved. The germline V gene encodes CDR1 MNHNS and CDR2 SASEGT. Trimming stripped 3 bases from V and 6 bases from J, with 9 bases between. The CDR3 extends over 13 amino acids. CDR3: CASSERLPQPQHF. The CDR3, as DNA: TGTGCCAGCAGTGAGAGATTACCTCAGCCCCAGCATTTT.

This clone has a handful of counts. CDR3 protein: CASSFGASGTNEKLFF. CDR3 nucleotides: TGTGCCAGCAGCTTTGGGGCCAGCGGCACTAATGAAAAACTGTTTTTT. This chain joins TRBV7-6 and TRBJ1-4, with D possibly TRBD1 on 5 matching bases. The CDR3 is made up of 16 amino acids. V gave up 3 bases and J gave up 2 bases, with 13 bases separating them. Germline CDR1 SGHVS, CDR2 FNYEAQ.

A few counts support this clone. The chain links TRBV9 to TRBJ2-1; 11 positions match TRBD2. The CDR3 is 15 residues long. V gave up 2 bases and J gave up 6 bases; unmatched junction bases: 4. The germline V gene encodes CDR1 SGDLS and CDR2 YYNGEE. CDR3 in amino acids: CASSVSGRGSNEQFF. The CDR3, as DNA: TGTGCCAGCAGCGTTAGCGGGAGGGGGTCCAATGAGCAGTTCTTC.

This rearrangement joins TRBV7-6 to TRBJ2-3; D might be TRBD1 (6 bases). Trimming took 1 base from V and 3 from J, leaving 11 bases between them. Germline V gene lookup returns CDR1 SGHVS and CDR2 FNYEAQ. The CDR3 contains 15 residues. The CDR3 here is CASSLEGRGTDTQYF. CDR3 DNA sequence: TGTGCCAGCAGCTTAGAGGGCAGGGGAACAGATACGCAGTATTTT.

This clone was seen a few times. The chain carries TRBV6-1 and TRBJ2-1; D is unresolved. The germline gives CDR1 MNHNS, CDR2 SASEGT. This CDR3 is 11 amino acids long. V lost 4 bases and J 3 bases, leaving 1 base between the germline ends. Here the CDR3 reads CASSVYNEQFF. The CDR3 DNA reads TGTGCCAGCAGTGTCTACAATGAGCAGTTCTTC.

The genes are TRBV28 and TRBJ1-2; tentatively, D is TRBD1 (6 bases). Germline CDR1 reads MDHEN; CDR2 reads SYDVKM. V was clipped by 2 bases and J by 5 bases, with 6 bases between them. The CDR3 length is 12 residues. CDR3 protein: CASSLQGYGYTF. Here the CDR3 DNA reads TGTGCCAGCAGTTTACAGGGGTATGGCTACACCTTC.

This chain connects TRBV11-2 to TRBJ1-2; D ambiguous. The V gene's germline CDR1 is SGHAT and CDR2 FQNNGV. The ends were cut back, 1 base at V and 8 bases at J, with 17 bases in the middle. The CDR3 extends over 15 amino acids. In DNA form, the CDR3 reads TGTGCCAGCAGCTTAGTTGGGAATGGACTCGGAGGCTACACCTTC. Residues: CASSLVGNGLGGYTF. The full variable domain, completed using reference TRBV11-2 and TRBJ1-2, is EAGVAQSPRYKIIEKRQSVAFWCNPISGHATLYWYQQILGQGPKLLIQFQNNGVVDDSQLPKDRFSAERLKGVDSTLKIQPAKLEDSAVYLCASSLVGNGLGGYTFGSGTRLTVV.

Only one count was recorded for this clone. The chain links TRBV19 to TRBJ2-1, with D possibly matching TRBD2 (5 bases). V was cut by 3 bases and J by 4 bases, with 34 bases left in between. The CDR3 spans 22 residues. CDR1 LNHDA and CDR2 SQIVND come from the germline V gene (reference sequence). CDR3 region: CASSIYGLLTYEISGEYNEQFF. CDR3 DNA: TGTGCCAGTAGTATTTATGGATTACTGACATACGAAATTAGTGGGGAGTACAATGAGCAGTTCTTC.

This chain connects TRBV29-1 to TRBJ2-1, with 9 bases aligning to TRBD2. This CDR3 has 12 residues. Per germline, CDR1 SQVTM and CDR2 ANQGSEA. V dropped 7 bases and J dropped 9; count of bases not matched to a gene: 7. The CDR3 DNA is TGCAGCGCCGCGGGACTAGCAGGTGAGCAGTTCTTC. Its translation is CSAAGLAGEQFF.